Below are 4 T cell receptor beta chains sequenced from a single sample in a study of T cell changes during pregnancy in multiple sclerosis. Only in-frame clones appear in the TCRdb table, and some are missing; sequencing was by immunoSEQ multiplex PCR. The table has about 40,000 clones, about 87% seen once. The sample consisted of CD4+ T cells from peripheral blood mononuclear cells, taken in the second trimester of pregnancy. These receptors were taken from a female donor with multiple sclerosis, enrolled in a pregnancy study.

Note on this clone: The DNA is left out, because the CDR3 cannot be placed on it with certainty; the CDR3 is given as TCRdb lists it. The chain employs TRBV28 and TRBJ2-7; the table assigns TRBD2, which was not confirmed against the DNA. Inclusive of both ends, the CDR3 amounts to 15 amino acids. CDR1 is MDHEN, CDR2 SYDVKM, per germline. CDR3: CASSPGTFGAYEQYF.

This clone occurred a few times. This rearrangement joins TRBV10-3 to TRBJ1-3; a weak D match, TRBD1 (6 bases). Germline CDR1 reads ENHRY; CDR2 reads SYGVKD. The CDR3 loop spans 15 amino acids. The germline V and J ends were trimmed by 10 bases and 2 bases, with 18 bases remaining between them. CDR3 sequence reads: CATSQGEGTGNTIYF. The DNA of the CDR3 is TGTGCCACGTCACAGGGCGAAGGTACTGGAAACACCATATATTTT.

The chain carries TRBV6-1 and TRBJ2-1; possible D gene TRBD2, 6 bases. The germline V and J ends were trimmed by 1 base and 9 bases, with 16 bases remaining between them. There are 15 residues in the CDR3. The germline gives CDR1 MNHNS, CDR2 SASEGT. CDR3: CASSEVAGSTSEQFF. CDR3 nucleotides: TGTGCCAGCAGTGAAGTGGCCGGGAGTACTAGTGAGCAGTTCTTC.

In DNA form, the CDR3 reads TGTGCCAGTAGTTCCAGGGGGCAGGGTGGGGCCAACGTCCTGACTTTC. Encoded protein: CASSSRGQGGANVLTF. The rearrangement joins TRBV19 to TRBJ2-6; 8 bases are shared with TRBD1. The germline CDR1 and CDR2 sequences are LNHDA and SQIVND (reference sequence). The ends lost 5 bases at V and 3 bases at J; junction bases unmatched: 6. This CDR3 is built from 16 residues.